These 32 T cell receptor beta chains came from one sample sequenced in a study of T cell responses to AZD1222 COVID-19 vaccine. Here immunoSEQ multiplex PCR was the method, and the copy in TCRdb shows in-frame clones only, minus some. Seen here are approximately 140,000 clones, about 92% observed once, and the top ten hold 5.1%. The starting material was peripheral blood, obtained on day 0 of AZD1222 vaccination. These receptor sequences come from an adult in good health.

The chain links TRBV6-2 or TRBV6-3 to TRBJ2-7, with a tentative D call TRBD1 (6 bases). From germline, CDR1 is MNHEY and CDR2 SVGEGT. The CDR3 extends over 13 amino acids. The V end was cut by 6 bases, the J end by 7 bases, with 16 bases between. CDR3 region: CASSTGTPWEQYF. CDR3 coding DNA: TGTGCCAGCAGCACCGGGACACCTTGGGAGCAGTACTTC.

The gene calls are TRBV6-1 and TRBJ1-1; D unclear. In germline, CDR1 is MNHNS, CDR2 SASEGT. V lost 0 bases to trimming and J lost 5 bases, with 13 bases between them. CDR3 length: 15 residues. In DNA, the CDR3 is TGTGCCAGCAGTGAAGCGGATGGGAAAGGGACTGAAGCTTTCTTT. It specifies CASSEADGKGTEAFF.

The chain is built from TRBV5-8 and TRBJ1-1, with a tentative D call TRBD1 (5 bases). Per the germline V gene, CDR1 is SGHTS and CDR2 is YDEGEE. The germline V and J ends were trimmed by 2 bases and 1 base, with 12 bases remaining between them. The CDR3 is 15 amino acids. As DNA, the CDR3 is TGTGCCAGCAGCTTCGCCGGGACGGCGAACACTGAAGCTTTCTTT. Protein: CASSFAGTANTEAFF.

The chain carries TRBV3-1 (or the pseudogene TRBV3-2) and TRBJ1-2; D remains unclear. Germline V gives CDR1 LGHDT, CDR2 YNNKEL (reference sequence). The V end was cut by 1 base, the J end by 6 bases, with 9 bases between. This CDR3 contains 13 residues. CDR3 in DNA: TGTGCCAGCAGCCAAGTCACTGGGGATGGCTACACCTTC. Translating it yields CASSQVTGDGYTF.

This clone was found once. The genes are TRBV3-1 (or the pseudogene TRBV3-2) and TRBJ1-2; D ambiguous. The CDR3 totals 15 residues. V lost 1 base and J 3 bases, leaving 12 bases between the germline ends. Germline CDR1 LGHDT, CDR2 YNNKEL (reference sequence). This CDR3 reads CASSQGAVDHYGYTF. CDR3 DNA sequence: TGTGCCAGCAGCCAAGGGGCAGTAGATCACTATGGCTACACCTTC.

J is TRBJ1-1 and V is TRBV24-1; 7 bases match TRBD1. This CDR3 spans 12 amino acids. The J segment lost 0 bases and the V segment lost 12 bases, leaving 3 bases of the junction unmatched. Germline loops: CDR1 KGHDR, CDR2 SFDVKD. CDR3: CAPQGVNTEAFF. Written as DNA, the CDR3 is TGTGCCCCCCAGGGGGTGAACACTGAAGCTTTCTTT.

This chain uses TRBV9 with TRBJ2-4; 8 bases are a match to TRBD1. V gave up 0 bases and J gave up 5 bases; unmatched junction bases: 10. The CDR3 consists of 17 residues. From germline, CDR1 is SGDLS and CDR2 YYNGEE. The CDR3 coding sequence is TGTGCCAGCAGCGTAGGGGCAGGGGGCAGGCAGGAAAACATTCAGTACTTC. As protein: CASSVGAGGRQENIQYF.

This chain links TRBV19 with TRBJ1-2; 11 bases are a match to TRBD1. Germline assignment: CDR1 LNHDA and CDR2 SQIVND (reference sequence). V dropped 8 bases and J dropped 7; count of bases not matched to a gene: 9. The CDR3 is made up of 14 amino acids. The CDR3 is CASDLGQGAFGYTF. In nucleotides, the CDR3 is TGTGCCAGTGACCTTGGACAGGGGGCATTTGGCTACACCTTC.

V and J are TRBV10-2 and TRBJ1-2; D may be TRBD1 (5 bases). CDR1 is WSHSY and CDR2 is SAAADI in the germline V gene. The CDR3 spans 12 residues. V lost 6 bases and J lost 6, with 11 bases in between. DNA for the CDR3: TGCGCCAGCAGGGCTGGGACGGATGGCTACACCTTC. Protein sequence: CASRAGTDGYTF.

The chain is built from TRBV12-3 or TRBV12-4 and TRBJ1-4; perhaps TRBD1 as D (5 bases). Trimming removed 8 bases from V and 8 bases from J, with 9 bases in between. The CDR3 is made up of 11 amino acids. The CDR3 coding sequence is TGTGCCAGCTCGGGGCACGAAAAACTGTTTTTT. This translates into CASSGHEKLFF.

The sample holds one count of this clone. V is TRBV19 and J is TRBJ1-3; 8 bases map to TRBD1. This CDR3 contains 18 residues. The V gene end was trimmed by 6 bases and the J gene end by 3 bases; junction bases not matched to a gene: 16. Germline lookup yields CDR1 LNHDA and CDR2 SQIVND (reference sequence). CDR3 loop: CASSTPTPTGESGNTIYF. The CDR3 DNA reads TGTGCCAGTAGCACACCCACCCCGACAGGGGAAAGTGGAAACACCATATATTTT.

J is TRBJ2-3 and V is TRBV19; 9 positions match TRBD1. The trim removed 5 bases at V and 6 bases at J, leaving 6 bases unmatched. The CDR3 runs 14 residues. Germline V gene lookup returns CDR1 LNHDA and CDR2 SQIVND (reference sequence). In DNA form, the CDR3 reads TGTGCCAGTAGTGTACAGGGGGCAGAGGATACGCAGTATTTT. It yields the protein CASSVQGAEDTQYF.

The DNA for the CDR3 is TGTGCCAGCAGCCAGGGGGTCCAGCCCCAGCATTTT. Translation: CASSQGVQPQHF. V gene TRBV3-1 (or the pseudogene TRBV3-2) combines with J gene TRBJ1-5; a possible D gene is TRBD1 (5 bases). This CDR3 contains 12 residues. Trimming left V 3 bases short and J 7 bases short, with 7 bases between. Germline V gives CDR1 LGHDT, CDR2 YNNKEL (reference sequence).

The rearrangement joins TRBV27 to TRBJ1-6, with 9 bases lining up with TRBD1. Germline loops: CDR1 MNHEY, CDR2 SMNVEV (reference sequence). The CDR3 length is 15 residues. With 4 bases clipped from V and 9 bases from J, the junction kept 7 bases outside the gene matches. The CDR3 spells CASSSVGQGGSPLHF. CDR3 sequence (DNA): TGTGCCAGCAGTTCCGTGGGACAGGGAGGTTCACCCCTCCACTTT.

The chain recombines TRBV5-6 with TRBJ2-6, with D unresolved. V was cut by 1 base and J by 4 bases, with 12 bases left in between. The V gene's germline CDR1 is SGHDT and CDR2 YYEEEE. The CDR3 loop spans 16 amino acids. The CDR3 is CASSLSRASGANVLTF. The CDR3 coding sequence is TGTGCCAGCAGCTTGTCTAGGGCATCCGGGGCCAACGTCCTGACTTTC.

The chain uses TRBV7-9 and TRBJ1-4; 8 bases agree with TRBD1. This CDR3 has 14 amino acids. CDR1 is SEHNR, CDR2 FQNEAQ, per germline (reference sequence). V trimming: 1 base; J trimming: 10 bases; junction bases outside the gene matches: 5. The CDR3 sequence is CASSLDPGGGKLFF. The DNA for the CDR3 is TGTGCCAGCAGCTTAGACCCAGGGGGCGGAAAACTGTTTTTT.

The V gene is TRBV30, the J gene TRBJ1-1; D perhaps matches TRBD1 (5 bases). Germline V gene sequence: CDR1 GTSNPN, CDR2 SVGIG (reference sequence). CDR3 size: 15 residues. V lost 8 bases, J lost 6 bases, and 25 bases lay in between. Here the CDR3 reads CARTGTLVGSAEAFF. The CDR3 DNA reads as TGTGCCCGAACTGGGACGTTGGTCGGCTCCGCTGAAGCTTTCTTT.

V usage is TRBV3-1 (or the pseudogene TRBV3-2) and J usage is TRBJ2-1, with a weak D call TRBD1 (7 bases). The CDR3 runs 15 residues. V dropped 5 bases and J dropped 6 bases, with 17 bases sitting between them. Germline V CDR1 and CDR2: LGHDT, YNNKEL (reference sequence). The CDR3 protein is CASSRRGPDANEQFF. The DNA for the CDR3 is TGTGCCAGCAGCAGGAGGGGGCCCGACGCCAATGAGCAGTTCTTC.

The J gene is TRBJ1-2, the V gene TRBV5-4; D unclear. Looked up from germline, CDR1 is SGHNT and CDR2 is YYREEE (reference sequence). Trimming removed 0 bases from V and 8 bases from J, with 17 bases in between. This CDR3 comprises 15 residues. The CDR3 coding sequence is TGTGCCAGCAGCTTGGGTCGAGGTGGTACTAGGGGCTACACCTTC. Protein sequence: CASSLGRGGTRGYTF.

The chain joins TRBV25-1 to TRBJ2-7; TRBD2 is a possible D gene (5 bases). Germline-derived CDR1 and CDR2 are MGHDK and SYGVNS. The V end lost 6 bases, the J end lost 3 bases, and 6 bases lay between the germline ends. This CDR3 region has 11 residues. In nucleotides, the CDR3 is TGTGCCAGCAGCGGGGTCTACGAGCAGTACTTC. The encoded protein is CASSGVYEQYF.

This sequence joins TRBV10-3 and TRBJ2-7; 10 bases are shared with TRBD2. Germline V gene lookup returns CDR1 ENHRY and CDR2 SYGVKD. CDR3 length equals 16 residues. The V segment lost 2 bases and the J segment 5 bases; nucleotides outside the gene matches: 9. The CDR3 DNA sequence: TGTGCCATCAGTGAGAGGCTAGCGGGAGATCTGGACGAGCAGTACTTC. Protein: CAISERLAGDLDEQYF.

The chain links TRBV20-1 to TRBJ2-5; TRBD2 is a possible D gene (5 bases). Germline V gene data show CDR1 as DFQATT and CDR2 as SNEGSKA (reference sequence). With 3 bases removed from V and 5 bases from J, the gap between germline ends came to 16 bases. The CDR3 totals 14 residues. CDR3 bases: TGCAGTGCTAGTAGAGGGAATAGTGGGGAGACCCAGTACTTC. The encoded protein is CSASRGNSGETQYF.

The V gene is TRBV25-1, the J gene TRBJ2-2; no clear D. V shed 3 bases and J shed 1 base, with 9 bases lying between them. The CDR3 covers 15 residues. The germline gives CDR1 MGHDK, CDR2 SYGVNS. The CDR3 DNA reads TGTGCCAGCAGTGATAGCCTGCGGAACACCGGGGAGCTGTTTTTT. This translates into CASSDSLRNTGELFF.

The chain joins TRBV5-6 to TRBJ2-2; a weak D match, TRBD1 (6 bases). The germline gives CDR1 SGHDT, CDR2 YYEEEE. The CDR3 contains 18 residues. Trimming removed 4 bases at V and 4 bases at J, with 23 bases between. The DNA for the CDR3 is TGTGCCAGCAGCGATACCTCCAGGGGAGAGTATGGCACCGGGGAGCTGTTTTTT. Residues: CASSDTSRGEYGTGELFF.

The rearrangement uses TRBV7-2 and TRBJ2-1, with 9 positions matching TRBD2. The CDR3 loop spans 18 amino acids. Losses at the gene ends were 0 bases for V and 1 base for J; bases not matched to a gene: 7. CDR1 is SGHTA, CDR2 FQGNSA, per germline. CDR3 loop: CASSLAFLAGVSYNEQFF. CDR3 DNA sequence: TGTGCCAGCAGCTTAGCGTTTTTAGCGGGGGTATCCTACAATGAGCAGTTCTTC.

The CDR3 nucleotides are TGTGCCAGCAGCCCAAGGACCTGGGGAGTTAACTATGGCTACACCTTC. It yields the protein CASSPRTWGVNYGYTF. The chain has TRBV3-1 (or the pseudogene TRBV3-2) and TRBJ1-2; D is undetermined. Germline assignment: CDR1 LGHDT and CDR2 YNNKEL (reference sequence). V was trimmed by 4 bases and J by 1 base, leaving 16 bases between them. The CDR3 extends over 16 amino acids.

The CDR3 sequence: CASGLSGGTTEAFF. CDR3 DNA: TGTGCTAGTGGTCTCTCGGGAGGGACGACTGAAGCTTTCTTT. The chain joins TRBV12-5 to TRBJ1-1; perhaps TRBD1 as D (5 bases). The CDR3 has 14 residues. V gave up 5 bases and J gave up 5 bases, with 15 bases separating them. Germline V gene sequence: CDR1 LGHNT, CDR2 FRNRAP.

The chain links TRBV30 to TRBJ1-5, with a weak D call TRBD1 (6 bases). The CDR3 loop spans 13 amino acids. Trimming stripped 5 bases from V and 3 bases from J, with 11 bases between. The germline CDR1 and CDR2 sequences are GTSNPN and SVGIG (reference sequence). CDR3 protein: CAWSTGLNQPQHF. The CDR3, as DNA: TGTGCCTGGTCGACAGGTCTCAATCAGCCCCAGCATTTT.

The chain links TRBV6-2 or TRBV6-3 to TRBJ1-2; D is possibly TRBD1 (6 bases). CDR1 MNHEY and CDR2 SVGEGT come from the germline V gene. The length of the CDR3 is 14 residues. V gave up 4 bases and J gave up 0 bases, with 9 bases separating them. CDR3 sequence reads: CASSWGTSNYGYTF. In nucleotides, the CDR3 is TGTGCCAGCAGTTGGGGGACATCTAACTATGGCTACACCTTC.

This rearrangement joins TRBV6-2 or TRBV6-3 to TRBJ2-4; maybe TRBD1 (5 bases). The CDR3 runs to 11 residues. Per the germline V gene, CDR1 is MNHEY and CDR2 is SVGEGT. Trimming removed 5 bases at V and 12 bases at J, with 11 bases between. The CDR3 reads CASSPGGAQYF. As DNA, the CDR3 is TGTGCCAGCAGTCCGGGTGGGGCTCAGTACTTC.

The chain is built from TRBV6-5 and TRBJ2-7; the match to TRBD1 covers 7 bases. Germline trimming cut 4 bases from V and 0 bases from J; bases unmatched to any gene: 6. Germline lookup yields CDR1 MNHEY and CDR2 SVGAGI. The CDR3 extends over 15 amino acids. CDR3 sequence reads: CASSSQGYYSYEQYF. The CDR3 DNA follows: TGTGCCAGCAGTTCACAGGGGTATTACTCCTACGAGCAGTACTTC.

The chain links TRBV3-1 (or the pseudogene TRBV3-2) to TRBJ2-7; 9 bases are a match to TRBD2. The CDR3 length is 17 residues. V lost 0 bases, J lost 4 bases, and 10 bases stayed unmatched. The germline gives CDR1 LGHDT, CDR2 YNNKEL (reference sequence). The CDR3 nucleotides are TGTGCCAGCAGCCAAGATGGGGCGCGGGGGGGCATGTACGAGCAGTACTTC. Translated, it gives CASSQDGARGGMYEQYF.